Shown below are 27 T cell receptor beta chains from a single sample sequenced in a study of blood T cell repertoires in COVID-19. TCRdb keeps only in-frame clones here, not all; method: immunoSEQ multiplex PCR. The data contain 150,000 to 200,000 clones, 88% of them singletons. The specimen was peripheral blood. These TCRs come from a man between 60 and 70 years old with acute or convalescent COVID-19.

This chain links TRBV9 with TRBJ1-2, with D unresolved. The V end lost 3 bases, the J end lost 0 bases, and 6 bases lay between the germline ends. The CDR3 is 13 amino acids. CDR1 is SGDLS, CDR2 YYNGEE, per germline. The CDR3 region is CASSAEPNYGYTF. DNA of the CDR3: TGTGCCAGCAGCGCGGAGCCTAACTATGGCTACACCTTC.

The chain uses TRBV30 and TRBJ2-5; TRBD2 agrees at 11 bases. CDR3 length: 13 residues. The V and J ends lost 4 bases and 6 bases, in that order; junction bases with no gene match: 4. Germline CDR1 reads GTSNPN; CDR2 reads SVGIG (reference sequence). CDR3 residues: CAWMASGGKTQYF. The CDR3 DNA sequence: TGTGCCTGGATGGCTAGCGGGGGGAAGACCCAGTACTTC.

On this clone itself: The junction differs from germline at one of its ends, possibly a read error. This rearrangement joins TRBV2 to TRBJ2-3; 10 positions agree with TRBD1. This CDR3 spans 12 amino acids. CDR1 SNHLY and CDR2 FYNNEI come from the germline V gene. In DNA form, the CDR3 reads TGTGCCTGCAGACAGGGGGCTGATACGCAGTATTTT. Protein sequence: CACRQGADTQYF.

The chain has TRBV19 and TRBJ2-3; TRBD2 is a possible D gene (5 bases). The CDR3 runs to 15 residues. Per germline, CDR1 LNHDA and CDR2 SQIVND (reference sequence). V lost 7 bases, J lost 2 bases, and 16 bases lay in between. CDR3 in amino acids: CASTPRVRSTDTQYF. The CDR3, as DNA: TGTGCCAGTACCCCGAGGGTGAGGTCCACAGATACGCAGTATTTT.

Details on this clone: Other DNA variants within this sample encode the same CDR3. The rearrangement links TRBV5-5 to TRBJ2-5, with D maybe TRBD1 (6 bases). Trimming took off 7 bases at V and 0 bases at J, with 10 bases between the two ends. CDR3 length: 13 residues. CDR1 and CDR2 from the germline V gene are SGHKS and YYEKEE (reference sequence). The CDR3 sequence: CASLGADQETQYF. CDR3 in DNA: TGTGCCAGCTTGGGGGCGGACCAAGAGACCCAGTACTTC.

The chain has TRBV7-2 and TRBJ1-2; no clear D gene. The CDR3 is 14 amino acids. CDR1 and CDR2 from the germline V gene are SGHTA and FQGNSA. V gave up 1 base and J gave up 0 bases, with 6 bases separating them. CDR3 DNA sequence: TGTGCCAGCAGCTTAGACCCTACTAACTATGGCTACACCTTC. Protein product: CASSLDPTNYGYTF.

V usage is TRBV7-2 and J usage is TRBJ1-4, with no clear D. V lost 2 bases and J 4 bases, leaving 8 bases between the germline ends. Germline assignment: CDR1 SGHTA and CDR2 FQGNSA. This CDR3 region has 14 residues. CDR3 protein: CASSLNRVNEKLFF. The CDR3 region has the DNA TGTGCCAGCAGCTTAAACAGAGTTAATGAAAAACTGTTTTTT. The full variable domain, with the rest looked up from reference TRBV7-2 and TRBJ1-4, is GAGVSQSPSNKVTEKGKDVELRCDPISGHTALYWYRQSLGQGLEFLIYFQGNSAPDKSGLPSDRFSAERTGGSVSTLTIQRTQQEDSAVYLCASSLNRVNEKLFFGSGTQLSVL.

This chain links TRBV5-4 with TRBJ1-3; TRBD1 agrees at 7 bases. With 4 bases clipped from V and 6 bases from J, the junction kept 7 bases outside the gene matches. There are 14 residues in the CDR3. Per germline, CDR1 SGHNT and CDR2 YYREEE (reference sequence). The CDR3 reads CASSPDRDQNTIYF. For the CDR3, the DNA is TGTGCCAGCAGCCCAGACAGGGACCAAAACACCATATATTTT.

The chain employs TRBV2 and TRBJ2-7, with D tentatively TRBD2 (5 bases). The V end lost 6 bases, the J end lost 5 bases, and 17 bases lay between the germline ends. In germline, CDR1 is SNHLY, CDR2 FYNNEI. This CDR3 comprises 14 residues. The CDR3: CASRASGNINEQYV. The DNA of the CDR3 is TGTGCCAGCAGGGCATCGGGGAATATCAACGAGCAGTACGTC.

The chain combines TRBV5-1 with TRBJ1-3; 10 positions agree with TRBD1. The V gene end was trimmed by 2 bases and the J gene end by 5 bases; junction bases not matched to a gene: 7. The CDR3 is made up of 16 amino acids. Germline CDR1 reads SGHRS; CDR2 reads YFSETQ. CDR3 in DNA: TGCGCCAGCAGCTTTGGACAGGGGGGACCGCGAAACACCATATATTTT. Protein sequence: CASSFGQGGPRNTIYF.

The chain's CDR3 is CASSSTSLGVYEQYF. DNA of the CDR3: TGTGCCAGCAGCTCAACTAGCTTAGGGGTCTACGAGCAGTACTTC. The chain recombines TRBV6-5 with TRBJ2-7, with D perhaps TRBD2 (6 bases). Germline V lookup: CDR1 MNHEY, CDR2 SVGAGI. This CDR3 spans 15 amino acids. V was cut by 6 bases and J by 3 bases, with 18 bases left in between.

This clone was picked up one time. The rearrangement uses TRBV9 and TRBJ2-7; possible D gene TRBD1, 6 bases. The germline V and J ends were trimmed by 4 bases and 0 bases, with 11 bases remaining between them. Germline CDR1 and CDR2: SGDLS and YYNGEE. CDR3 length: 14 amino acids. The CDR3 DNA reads TGTGCCAGCAGCACTGGGGGCGGCTCCTACGAGCAGTACTTC. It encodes CASSTGGGSYEQYF.

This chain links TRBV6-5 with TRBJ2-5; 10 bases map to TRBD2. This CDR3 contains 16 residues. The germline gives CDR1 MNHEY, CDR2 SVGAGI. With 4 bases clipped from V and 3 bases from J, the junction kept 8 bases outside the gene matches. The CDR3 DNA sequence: TGTGCCAGCAGTTCCGGGGGACTAGCGTATGAAGAGACCCAGTACTTC. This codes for CASSSGGLAYEETQYF.

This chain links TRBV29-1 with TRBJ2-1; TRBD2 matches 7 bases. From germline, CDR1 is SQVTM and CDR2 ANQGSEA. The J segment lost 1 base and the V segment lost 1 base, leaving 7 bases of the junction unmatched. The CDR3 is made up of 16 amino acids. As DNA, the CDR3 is TGCAGCGTTGAAGTCAGGCGGGAGCGATCCTACAATGAGCAGTTCTTC. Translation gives CSVEVRRERSYNEQFF.

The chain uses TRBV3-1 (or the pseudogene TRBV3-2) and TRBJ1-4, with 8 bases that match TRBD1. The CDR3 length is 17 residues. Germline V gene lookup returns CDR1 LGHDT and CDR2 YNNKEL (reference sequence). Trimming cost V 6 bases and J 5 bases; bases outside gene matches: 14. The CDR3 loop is CASSFDRGSFLNEKLFF. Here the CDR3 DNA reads TGTGCCAGCAGTTTCGACAGGGGTAGCTTCTTGAATGAAAAACTGTTTTTT.

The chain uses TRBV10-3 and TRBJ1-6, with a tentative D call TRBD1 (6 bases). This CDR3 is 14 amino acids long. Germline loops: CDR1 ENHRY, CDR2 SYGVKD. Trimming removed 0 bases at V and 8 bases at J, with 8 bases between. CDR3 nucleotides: TGTGCCATCAGTGAGTCCAGGGGTGATTCACCCCTCCACTTT. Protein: CAISESRGDSPLHF.

In DNA form, the CDR3 reads TGTGCCAGCAGCTCTTTAGACAGGGGCGGCTACACCTTC. It codes for CASSSLDRGGYTF. V usage is TRBV5-5 and J usage is TRBJ1-2; 8 nucleotides line up with TRBD1. Germline loops: CDR1 SGHKS, CDR2 YYEKEE (reference sequence). Unmatched junction bases numbered 6, after V lost 3 bases and J lost 8 bases. The CDR3 runs to 13 residues. Variable domain in full (rest from reference TRBV5-5 and TRBJ1-2): DAGVTQSPTHLIKTRGQQVTLRCSPISGHKSVSWYQQVLGQGPQFIFQYYEKEERGRGNFPDRFSARQFPNYSSELNVNALLLGDSALYLCASSSLDRGGYTFGSGTRLTVV.

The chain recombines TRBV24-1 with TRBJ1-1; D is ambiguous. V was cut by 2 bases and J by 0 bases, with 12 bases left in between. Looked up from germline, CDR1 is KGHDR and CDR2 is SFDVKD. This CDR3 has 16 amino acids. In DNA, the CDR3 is TGTGCCACCAGTGATTCTACTCGGGGAATGAACACTGAAGCTTTCTTT. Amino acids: CATSDSTRGMNTEAFF.

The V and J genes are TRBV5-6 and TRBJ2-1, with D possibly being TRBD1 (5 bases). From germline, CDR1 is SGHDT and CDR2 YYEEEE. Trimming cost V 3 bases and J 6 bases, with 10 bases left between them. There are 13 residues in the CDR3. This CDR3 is CASSSLGANEQFF. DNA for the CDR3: TGTGCCAGCAGCTCGCTAGGGGCCAATGAGCAGTTCTTC.

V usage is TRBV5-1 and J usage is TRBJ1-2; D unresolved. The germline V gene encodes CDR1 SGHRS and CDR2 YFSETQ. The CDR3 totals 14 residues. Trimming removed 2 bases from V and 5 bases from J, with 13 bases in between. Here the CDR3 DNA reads TGCGCCAGCAGCTTAAACGATCCGCGGTATGGCTACACCTTC. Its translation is CASSLNDPRYGYTF.

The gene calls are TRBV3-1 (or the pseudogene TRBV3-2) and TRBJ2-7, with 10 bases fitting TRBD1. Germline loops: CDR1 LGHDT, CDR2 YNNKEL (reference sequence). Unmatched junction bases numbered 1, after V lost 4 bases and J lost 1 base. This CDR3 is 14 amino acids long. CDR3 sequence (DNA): TGTGCCAGCAGCCCGGGACAGGGGTCCTACGAGCAGTACTTC. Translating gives CASSPGQGSYEQYF.

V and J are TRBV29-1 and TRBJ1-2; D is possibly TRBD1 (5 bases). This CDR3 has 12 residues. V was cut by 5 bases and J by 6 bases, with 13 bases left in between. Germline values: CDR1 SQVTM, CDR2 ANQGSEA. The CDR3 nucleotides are TGCAGCGTTATTAGAAGGGGTGATGGCTACACCTTC. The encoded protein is CSVIRRGDGYTF.

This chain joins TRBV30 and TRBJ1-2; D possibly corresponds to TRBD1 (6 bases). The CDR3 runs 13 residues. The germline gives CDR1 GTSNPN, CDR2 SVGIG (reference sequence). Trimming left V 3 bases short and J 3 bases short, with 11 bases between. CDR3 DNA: TGTGCCTGGAGACAGGCAGGGGACTATGGCTACACCTTC. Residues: CAWRQAGDYGYTF.

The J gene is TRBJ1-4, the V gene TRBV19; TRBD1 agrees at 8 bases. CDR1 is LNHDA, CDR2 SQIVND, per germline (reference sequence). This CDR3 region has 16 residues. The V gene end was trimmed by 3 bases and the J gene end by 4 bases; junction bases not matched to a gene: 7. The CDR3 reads CASSMYGQGLNEKLFF. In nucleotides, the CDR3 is TGTGCCAGTAGTATGTATGGACAGGGCCTTAATGAAAAACTGTTTTTT.

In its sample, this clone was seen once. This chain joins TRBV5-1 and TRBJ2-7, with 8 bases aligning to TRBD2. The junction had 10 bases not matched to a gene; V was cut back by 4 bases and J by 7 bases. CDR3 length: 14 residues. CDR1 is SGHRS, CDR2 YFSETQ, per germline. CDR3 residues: CASSTSGGLVEQYF. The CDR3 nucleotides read TGCGCCAGCAGCACAAGCGGGGGCTTGGTGGAGCAGTACTTC.

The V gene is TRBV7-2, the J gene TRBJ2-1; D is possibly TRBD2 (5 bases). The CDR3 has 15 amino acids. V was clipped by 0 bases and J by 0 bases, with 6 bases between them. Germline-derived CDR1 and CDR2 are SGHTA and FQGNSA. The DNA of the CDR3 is TGTGCCAGCAGCTTAGCTCGGGGCTCCTACAATGAGCAGTTCTTC. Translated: CASSLARGSYNEQFF.

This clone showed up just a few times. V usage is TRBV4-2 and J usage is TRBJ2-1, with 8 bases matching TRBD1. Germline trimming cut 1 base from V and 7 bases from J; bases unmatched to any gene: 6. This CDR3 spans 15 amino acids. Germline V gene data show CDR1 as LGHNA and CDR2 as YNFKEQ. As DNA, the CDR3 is TGTGCCAGCAGCCAAGCGGACAGGGTCTTAAATGAGCAGTTCTTC. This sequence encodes CASSQADRVLNEQFF.